This T cell receptor beta chain was identified in a study of CD8 T cells in Susac syndrome (dated by TCRdb to the late 2010s). Background for the entire study: Repertoire sequencing was used to test whether CD8+ T cell activation and differentiation in Susac syndrome was antigen driven. CD8+ T cell repertoire clonality was compared between 12 healthy donors, roughly 14 Susac syndrome patients and 15 multiple sclerosis patients.

Broader findings and caveats from the paper: The TCR sequencing and HLA analysis was acknowledged to have included a relatively small number of individuals.

The CDR3 measures 13 amino acids from cysteine to phenylalanine. Here the CDR3 DNA is all that survives: 39 bases in frame from base 1. V sheds 2 bases and J sheds 8 bases, leaving 10 bases between their ends. According to the germline V gene (reference sequence), CDR1 reads MNHEY and CDR2 reads SMNVEV. This clonotype was recorded only once. Its binding antigen is unknown. Per-nucleotide qualities are absent, and no much larger clonotype sits a single base away. On its own, one read is weak support. Peripheral blood CD8+ and CD4+ T cells from healthy donors, Susac syndrome patients and multiple sclerosis patients were profiled using high-throughput TCR beta sequencing. The multiple sclerosis controls were treatment-naive patients whose relapsing-remitting disease, either stable or active, fulfilled the revised McDonald criteria. Bulk CD8+ and CD4+ T cells were purified by magnetic negative isolation, while CD8+ TEMRA cells were enriched using FACS. Blood was drawn into EDTA tubes, processed within 24 hours, and PBMCs were isolated by density gradient centrifugation. PBMCs intended for TCR sequencing were cryopreserved in liquid nitrogen and thawed later in a water bath at 37 degrees C. The sorted or isolated CD4+, CD8+ and CD8+ TEMRA cells reached a purity of at least 90%.

RNA was extracted with the RNeasy kit and 0.5 to 1 ug was reverse transcribed using random hexamers. The immunoSEQ multiplex PCR assay, which covers 54 Vbeta and 13 Jbeta segments, was used to amplify TCR beta CDR3 regions. Bias from PCR amplification was corrected by using a synthetic template baseline for primer optimization and for computational correction. On the authors' methods: Reads were annotated to V, D and J genes according to IMGT and were analyzed with immunoSEQ Analyzer, with only productive sequences retained. To calculate clonality, Shannon entropy was normalized by log2 of the number of productive unique sequences and then subtracted from one. Public and private clones were assessed among the 100 most prevalent clones of each patient and control. Clones were defined as Susac-specific when absent from the healthy and MS cohorts, from about 1,100 published viral clones and from other ImmuneACCESS disease sequences. TCRdb reprocessing: public reads trimmed at Q25 with fastp, clones called with MiXCR, in-frame beta chains kept. Each entry merges the rows of one CDR3 protein and shows their most common DNA and genes. These V and J calls are TCRdb output, not the study's own analysis. This sample holds under 200,000 distinct CDR3 sequences; around 96% were observed only once. The leading ten clones occupy around 0.15% of the sample.

Here the chain combines TRBV27 and TRBJ2-1, with the D gene not clear enough to name. The TCR was taken from a human donor with multiple sclerosis. The sample was CD8+ T cells from PBMCs. At the DNA level, the sequence is TGTGCCAGCAGTTTAACCGCTCTCCATGAGCAGTTCTTC. Translation gives CASSLTALHEQFF.